Presented here are 23 T cell receptor beta chains from one specimen sequenced in a study of cytomegalovirus exposure and HLA in healthy donors. The primer mix had 60 Vbeta and 13 Jbeta primers. Libraries were prepared by immunoSEQ multiplex PCR; TCRdb keeps only in-frame clonotypes and omits some of them. The data contain roughly 100,000 clones, 76% of them singletons. The sequenced sample was PBMCs. Receptors were obtained from a man aged 35-49 years in good health and CMV-seropositive.

The V call is TRBV14, the J call TRBJ2-5, with D maybe TRBD1 (6 bases). Trimming took 0 bases from V and 2 from J, leaving 13 bases between them. Germline V lookup: CDR1 SGHDN, CDR2 FVKESK. The CDR3 runs 16 residues. CDR3 nucleotides: TGTGCCAGCAGCCAAGATGGCCCAGGGGCTCAAGAGACCCAGTACTTC. This sequence encodes CASSQDGPGAQETQYF.

This chain links TRBV5-1 with TRBJ1-1; 10 bases line up with TRBD1. V gave up 4 bases and J gave up 4 bases; unmatched junction bases: 4. Per germline, CDR1 SGHRS and CDR2 YFSETQ. This CDR3 has 14 residues. The CDR3 bases are TGCGCCAGCAGCCAAGGGACAGGGGCCACTGAAGCTTTCTTT. It translates to CASSQGTGATEAFF.

The V gene is TRBV10-3, the J gene TRBJ1-1; 7 bases map to TRBD1. Germline-derived CDR1 and CDR2 are ENHRY and SYGVKD. After removal of 4 bases from V and 5 bases from J, the junction contained 7 bases not matched to a gene. The CDR3 extends over 14 amino acids. CDR3 residues: CAISAGTESTEAFF. Here the CDR3 DNA reads TGTGCCATCAGTGCCGGGACAGAATCTACTGAAGCTTTCTTT.

This chain joins TRBV10-3 and TRBJ2-7; D possibly corresponds to TRBD2 (6 bases). This CDR3 comprises 12 residues. From germline, CDR1 is ENHRY and CDR2 SYGVKD. The germline V and J ends were trimmed by 6 bases and 3 bases, with 9 bases remaining between them. CDR3 DNA: TGTGCCATCAGCGACGGGGGCTACGAGCAGTACTTC. It encodes CAISDGGYEQYF.

The chain combines TRBV7-3 with TRBJ2-2; a weak D match, TRBD2 (6 bases). The CDR3 has 14 residues. The germline V and J ends were trimmed by 5 bases and 5 bases, with 12 bases remaining between them. Germline CDR1 SGHTA, CDR2 FQGTGA. CDR3 bases: TGTGCCAGCAGCCCTTGGAGCGGGACCGGGGAGCTGTTTTTT. It translates to CASSPWSGTGELFF.

This rearrangement joins TRBV6-1 to TRBJ2-7; D is perhaps TRBD2 (5 bases). Germline V gene sequence: CDR1 MNHNS, CDR2 SASEGT. The CDR3 sequence is 14 residues long. Trimming left V 7 bases short and J 9 bases short, with 22 bases between. The CDR3 region has the DNA TGTGCCAGCAAACTGAAAATGTACGAGGGCCGGCAGTACTTC. Protein product: CASKLKMYEGRQYF.

The rearrangement joins TRBV12-5 to TRBJ2-5; D is uncertain. CDR1 is LGHNT and CDR2 is FRNRAP in the germline V gene. V lost 6 bases and J lost 5, with 7 bases in between. The CDR3 is 11 amino acids. CDR3 sequence: CASGLGETQYF. DNA of the CDR3: TGTGCTAGTGGACTCGGGGAGACCCAGTACTTC. Full variable domain (missing parts from reference TRBV12-5 and TRBJ2-5): DARVTQTPRHKVTEMGQEVTMRCQPILGHNTVFWYRQTMMQGLELLAYFRNRAPLDDSGMPKDRFSAEMPDATLATLKIQPSEPRDSAVYFCASGLGETQYFGPGTRLLVL.

J is TRBJ1-5 and V is TRBV11-2; tentative D call: TRBD1 (5 bases). Germline CDR1 reads SGHAT; CDR2 reads FQNNGV. CDR3 length equals 16 residues. Between the trimmed V and J ends, which lost 1 base and 4 bases, there was a span of 14 bases. This CDR3 reads CASSLVGRADNQPQHF. The CDR3 coding sequence is TGTGCCAGCAGCTTAGTGGGCAGGGCCGATAATCAGCCCCAGCATTTT.

J is TRBJ2-5 and V is TRBV7-9; 10 bases line up with TRBD2. The V gene end was trimmed by 1 base and the J gene end by 11 bases; junction bases not matched to a gene: 10. Germline values: CDR1 SEHNR, CDR2 FQNEAQ (reference sequence). The CDR3 is 15 amino acids. In nucleotides, the CDR3 is TGTGCCAGCAGCTTAGTGCTAGCGGGAGTTGAGGAGCAGTACTTC. Translating gives CASSLVLAGVEEQYF.

The chain combines TRBV9 with TRBJ2-2; 8 bases fit TRBD2. V was pared by 4 bases and J by 3 bases, with 5 bases of the junction left unmatched. The CDR3 has 15 residues. The germline V gene encodes CDR1 SGDLS and CDR2 YYNGEE. CDR3: CASSHLGGDTGELFF. The CDR3 nucleotides read TGTGCCAGCAGCCACCTCGGGGGGGACACCGGGGAGCTGTTTTTT.

This clone occurred a few times. The V and J genes are TRBV6-5 and TRBJ1-5; 7 bases line up with TRBD1. This CDR3 region has 14 residues. CDR1 is MNHEY and CDR2 is SVGAGI in the germline V gene. V lost 4 bases, J lost 5 bases, and 5 bases stayed unmatched. CDR3 DNA sequence: TGTGCCAGCAGTTTCTGGACAGGTTATCAGCCCCAGCATTTT. Translating gives CASSFWTGYQPQHF.

Note on this clone: One end of the junction does not line up with germline, which may come from a read error. The chain carries TRBV15 and TRBJ1-4; no definite D call. Germline CDR1 and CDR2: LNHNV and YYDKDF (reference sequence). The CDR3 is 16 amino acids. The CDR3 loop reads CATSRDRPPTSEKLFF. CDR3 nucleotide sequence: TGTGCCACCAGCAGAGATCGTCCGCCAACTAGTGAAAAACTGTTTTTT.

The chain joins TRBV5-6 to TRBJ2-3; 9 nucleotides align to TRBD2. Germline values: CDR1 SGHDT, CDR2 YYEEEE. This CDR3 has 16 amino acids. V trimming: 4 bases; J trimming: 1 base; junction bases outside the gene matches: 7. The CDR3 region has the DNA TGTGCCAGCAGCCCCTGGGTAGCGGGGGGCACAGATACGCAGTATTTT. Translated: CASSPWVAGGTDTQYF.

This sequence joins TRBV23-1 and TRBJ1-2, with 8 bases matching TRBD1. TRBV23-1 has ORF status, its function being uncertain. The CDR3 sequence is 15 residues long. V trimming: 0 bases; J trimming: 6 bases; junction bases outside the gene matches: 6. The CDR3 bases are TGCGCCAGCAGTCAATCGTGGACAGGGAACCATGGCTACACCTTC. This gives the protein CASSQSWTGNHGYTF.

The V call is TRBV5-6, the J call TRBJ2-7; a weak D match, TRBD2 (7 bases). This CDR3 spans 15 amino acids. The V gene's germline CDR1 is SGHDT and CDR2 YYEEEE. V lost 4 bases and J lost 3, with 17 bases in between. This CDR3 is CASSPSPGGRYEQYF. The CDR3 DNA reads TGTGCCAGCAGCCCCTCACCGGGGGGCCGCTACGAGCAGTACTTC.

The chain couples TRBV25-1 to TRBJ1-5, with D possibly matching TRBD1 (5 bases). Trimming stripped 10 bases from V and 3 bases from J, with 13 bases between. This CDR3 is 13 amino acids long. The germline V gene has CDR1 MGHDK and CDR2 SYGVNS. The CDR3 DNA reads TGTGCCACCGCGGGGGGGGACAATCAGCCCCAGCATTTT. Protein: CATAGGDNQPQHF.

The gene calls are TRBV7-9 and TRBJ2-1, with TRBD1 matching 7 bases. The V and J ends lost 5 bases and 9 bases, in that order; junction bases with no gene match: 7. Germline V gene lookup returns CDR1 SEHNR and CDR2 FQNEAQ (reference sequence). The CDR3 spans 13 residues. CDR3 bases: TGTGCCAGCAGCCCCCTGACAGGGCTTGAGCAGTTCTTC. Translating it yields CASSPLTGLEQFF.

The chain joins TRBV10-2 to TRBJ2-7, with D tentatively TRBD2 (6 bases). Germline values: CDR1 WSHSY, CDR2 SAAADI. With 10 bases removed from V and 2 bases from J, the gap between germline ends came to 15 bases. This CDR3 comprises 13 residues. The CDR3 is CATRASDTYEQYF. CDR3 DNA: TGCGCCACCCGAGCTAGCGACACCTACGAGCAGTACTTC.

V gene TRBV28 combines with J gene TRBJ2-7; the match to TRBD1 covers 8 bases. The length of the CDR3 is 12 residues. V was pared by 8 bases and J by 3 bases, with 3 bases of the junction left unmatched. The germline CDR1 and CDR2 sequences are MDHEN and SYDVKM. CDR3: CASGTGDYEQYF. CDR3 nucleotides: TGTGCCAGCGGGACAGGAGACTACGAGCAGTACTTC. The whole variable domain, filled in from reference TRBV28 and TRBJ2-7, reads DVKVTQSSRYLVKRTGEKVFLECVQDMDHENMFWYRQDPGLGLRLIYFSYDVKMKEKGDIPEGYSVSREKKERFSLILESASTNQTSMYLCASGTGDYEQYFGPGTRLTVT.

On this clone: Because it lacks the conserved phenylalanine or tryptophan at the end, this CDR3 is likely a read error. This sequence joins TRBV19 and TRBJ1-2; 7 bases line up with TRBD1. Losses at the gene ends were 5 bases for V and 0 bases for J; bases not matched to a gene: 6. Germline assignment: CDR1 LNHDA and CDR2 SQIVND (reference sequence). CDR3 size: 15 residues. CDR3 sequence: CASSSTGPANYGYTL. The CDR3 DNA reads TGTGCCAGTAGTTCGACAGGGCCAGCTAACTATGGCTACACCCTC.

This chain joins TRBV7-9 and TRBJ1-2; D is unresolved. Trimming took 6 bases from V and 4 from J, leaving 18 bases between them. The CDR3 loop spans 15 amino acids. Germline loops: CDR1 SEHNR, CDR2 FQNEAQ (reference sequence). CDR3 sequence: CASRNGLSFPYGYTF. The DNA for the CDR3 is TGTGCCAGCAGGAACGGACTTAGCTTTCCCTATGGCTACACCTTC. Combining the CDR3 with reference TRBV7-9 and TRBJ1-2 gives the whole variable domain DTGVSQNPRHKITKRGQNVTFRCDPISEHNRLYWYRQTLGQGPEFLTYFQNEAQLEKSRLLSDRFSAERPKGSFSTLEIQRTEQGDSAMYLCASRNGLSFPYGYTFGSGTRLTVV.

The rearrangement uses TRBV18 and TRBJ1-5; D perhaps matches TRBD1 (5 bases). The CDR3 contains 15 residues. V was trimmed by 3 bases and J by 2 bases, leaving 11 bases between them. Germline CDR1 and CDR2: KGHSH and LQKENI. The CDR3, as DNA: TGTGCCAGCTCACCTCCCCGGGGGGGCAATCAGCCCCAGCATTTT. This codes for CASSPPRGGNQPQHF.

This CDR3 reads CASSSQGLKNEKLFF. CDR3 DNA: TGTGCCAGCAGTTCACAGGGTTTGAAGAATGAAAAACTGTTTTTT. The chain carries TRBV28 and TRBJ1-4, with a tentative D call TRBD1 (6 bases). Per germline, CDR1 MDHEN and CDR2 SYDVKM. V gave up 4 bases and J gave up 5 bases, with 14 bases separating them. CDR3 length: 15 residues.